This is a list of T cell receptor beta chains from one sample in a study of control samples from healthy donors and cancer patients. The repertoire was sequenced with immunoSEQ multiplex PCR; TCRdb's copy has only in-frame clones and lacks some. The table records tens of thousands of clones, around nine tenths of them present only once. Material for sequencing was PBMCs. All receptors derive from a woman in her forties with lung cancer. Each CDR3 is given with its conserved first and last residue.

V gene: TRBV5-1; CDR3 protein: CASTQGNTEAFF
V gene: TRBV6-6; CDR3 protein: CASSYVGGNTEAFF
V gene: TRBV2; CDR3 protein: CASRQDPNQPQHF
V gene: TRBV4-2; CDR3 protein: CASSQGTSGVFYEQYF
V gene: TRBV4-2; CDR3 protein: CASSQDGGVFQPQHF
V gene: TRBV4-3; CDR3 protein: CASSQVTGVGTEAFF
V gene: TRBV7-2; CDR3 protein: CASSLEGMNTEAFF
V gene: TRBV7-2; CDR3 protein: CASNAGQGYGYTF
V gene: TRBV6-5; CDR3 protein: CASPGDRSSYEQYF
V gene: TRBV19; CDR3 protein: CASSMIKTGVQPQHF
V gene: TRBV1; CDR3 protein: CTSSHPRGTEAFF
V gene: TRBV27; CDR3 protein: CASSFLGTETQYF
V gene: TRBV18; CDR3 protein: CASSLDSTQSRAFF
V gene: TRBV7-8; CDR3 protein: CASSMGAGVNTEAFF
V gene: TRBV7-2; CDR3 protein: CASSLATTGANYEQYF
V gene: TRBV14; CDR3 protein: CASSPRLARTETQYF
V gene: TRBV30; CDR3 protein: CAWSWDSAYNEQFF
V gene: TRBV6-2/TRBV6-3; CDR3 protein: CASSYLGPPTDTGELFF
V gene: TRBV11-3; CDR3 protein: CASSPLGSDTQYF
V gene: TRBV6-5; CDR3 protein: CASSYSGGGTNEKLFF
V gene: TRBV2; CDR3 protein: CASSTYGQPQHF
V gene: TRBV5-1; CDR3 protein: CASSLLQAPSYGYTF
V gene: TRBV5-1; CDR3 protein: CASSFDSGVDTEAFF
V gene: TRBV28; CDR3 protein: CASSYDSNTEAFF